These 7 T cell receptor beta chains were sequenced from one sample in a study of OX40 agonist ivuxolimab in advanced cancers. Repertoires were generated with immunoSEQ multiplex PCR, while TCRdb's copy carries only in-frame clones and drops some. The data hold 60,000 to 85,000 clones, with roughly nine tenths observed a single time. Here the sequenced sample was CD4+ or CD8+ T cells sorted from blood, taken in a trial of the OX40 agonist ivuxolimab. The receptors derive from an adult with an advanced solid tumor such as melanoma, head and neck, liver or kidney cancer.

The chain uses TRBV7-9 and TRBJ2-5; D ambiguous. Trimming took off 5 bases at V and 7 bases at J, with 17 bases between the two ends. The CDR3 runs 14 residues. The germline gives CDR1 SEHNR, CDR2 FQNEAQ (reference sequence). The CDR3 sequence is CASSPRETLGTQYF. The CDR3 DNA reads TGTGCCAGCAGCCCGCGCGAAACTCTGGGGACCCAGTACTTC.

V and J are TRBV11-2 and TRBJ1-4; 10 nucleotides line up with TRBD1. Germline CDR1 is SGHAT and CDR2 is FQNNGV. The ends lost 6 bases at V and 5 bases at J; junction bases unmatched: 15. This CDR3 is 18 amino acids long. The CDR3 region has the DNA TGTGCCAGCAGTAATCTACGACAGGGGGCTCTTCACAATGAAAAACTGTTTTTT. Encoded protein: CASSNLRQGALHNEKLFF.

The chain employs TRBV9 and TRBJ1-2, with D hard to call. This CDR3 is built from 13 residues. The V gene's germline CDR1 is SGDLS and CDR2 YYNGEE. Trimming took 0 bases from V and 8 from J, leaving 11 bases between them. CDR3: CASSVVGRWGYTF. The CDR3 DNA reads as TGTGCCAGCAGCGTAGTGGGAAGATGGGGCTACACCTTC.

V is TRBV7-2 and J is TRBJ2-5; perhaps TRBD1 as D (5 bases). The CDR3 is 14 residues long. The V gene's germline CDR1 is SGHTA and CDR2 FQGNSA. V dropped 3 bases and J dropped 4 bases, with 12 bases sitting between them. CDR3 in amino acids: CASSFQGSGETQYF. The CDR3, as DNA: TGTGCCAGCAGCTTTCAGGGTTCCGGAGAGACCCAGTACTTC.

The chain has TRBV5-5 and TRBJ2-6, with D unclear. CDR3 length: 14 residues. Trimming took 2 bases from V and 0 from J, leaving 3 bases between them. Per the germline V gene, CDR1 is SGHKS and CDR2 is YYEKEE (reference sequence). The CDR3 loop reads CASSFGSGANVLTF. The CDR3 nucleotides read TGTGCCAGCAGCTTCGGCTCTGGGGCCAACGTCCTGACTTTC.

The gene calls are TRBV5-1 and TRBJ1-6; 8 bases are a match to TRBD1. The CDR3 has 14 amino acids. Germline CDR1 reads SGHRS; CDR2 reads YFSETQ. Trimming cost V 6 bases and J 8 bases; bases outside gene matches: 7. The CDR3 DNA is TGCGCCAGCACTCAGACAGGGGATGATTCACCCCTCCACTTT. Translation: CASTQTGDDSPLHF. Together with reference TRBV5-1 and TRBJ1-6, the CDR3 gives the full variable domain: KAGVTQTPRYLIKTRGQQVTLSCSPISGHRSVSWYQQTPGQGLQFLFEYFSETQRNKGNFPGRFSGRQFSNSRSEMNVSTLELGDSALYLCASTQTGDDSPLHFGNGTRLTVT.

The chain has TRBV4-1 and TRBJ2-7; D uncertain. The CDR3 runs to 17 residues. Deletions cut 3 bases from V and 0 bases from J, with 18 bases between. Per germline, CDR1 MGHRA and CDR2 YSYEKL. The CDR3 loop reads CASSQTSYGPVSYEQYF. As DNA, the CDR3 is TGCGCCAGCAGCCAGACCTCTTATGGCCCCGTCTCCTACGAGCAGTACTTC.